This passage covers 4 T cell receptor beta chains from one sample sequenced in a study of cytomegalovirus exposure and HLA in healthy donors. Repertoires were generated with immunoSEQ multiplex PCR, while TCRdb's copy carries only in-frame clones and drops some. The sample contains 130,000 to 150,000 clones, 80% to 90% of which appear only once. Specimen: PBMCs. These receptors came from a young woman in good health and CMV-seropositive.

The chain employs TRBV7-9 and TRBJ1-2; tentatively, D is TRBD1 (6 bases). Germline CDR1 reads SEHNR; CDR2 reads FQNEAQ (reference sequence). V was pared by 2 bases and J by 7 bases, with 11 bases between. The CDR3 extends over 13 amino acids. The CDR3, as DNA: TGTGCCAGCAGCTTACAGGGGAGCGGTGGCTACACCTTC. Translation: CASSLQGSGGYTF.

V is TRBV12-5 and J is TRBJ2-1; 8 positions agree with TRBD2. This CDR3 spans 16 amino acids. The ends lost 3 bases at V and 4 bases at J; junction bases unmatched: 8. CDR1 LGHNT and CDR2 FRNRAP come from the germline V gene. CDR3 sequence reads: CASGFAGGRFYNEQFF. CDR3 DNA: TGTGCTAGTGGTTTCGCGGGGGGTCGGTTTTACAATGAGCAGTTCTTC.

The chain couples TRBV28 to TRBJ1-3; D perhaps matches TRBD1 (5 bases). Germline values: CDR1 MDHEN, CDR2 SYDVKM. V dropped 4 bases and J dropped 4 bases, with 8 bases sitting between them. The length of the CDR3 is 13 residues. The CDR3 spells CASSSGPGNTIYF. The CDR3 DNA reads TGTGCCAGCAGTTCAGGGCCAGGAAACACCATATATTTT.

The chain carries TRBV9 and TRBJ1-6, with 7 bases aligning to TRBD1. The V and J ends lost 3 bases and 9 bases, in that order; junction bases with no gene match: 9. CDR1 is SGDLS, CDR2 YYNGEE, per germline. The CDR3 has 15 residues. In DNA form, the CDR3 reads TGTGCCAGCAGCGGTGGACAGGCCGGGAGTTCACCCCTCCACTTT. This codes for CASSGGQAGSSPLHF. Full variable domain (remainder filled in from reference TRBV9 and TRBJ1-6): DSGVTQTPKHLITATGQRVTLRCSPRSGDLSVYWYQQSLDQGLQFLIQYYNGEERAKGNILERFSAQQFPDLHSELNLSSLELGDSALYFCASSGGQAGSSPLHFGNGTRLTVT.